Listed here is a single T cell receptor (beta chain). This clone was found a few times. What antigen it recognizes has not been identified. Base qualities are not at hand, and no much larger clone is one base apart. This record belongs to a study of blood T cell repertoires in COVID-19 (dated by TCRdb to 2018 to 2020). Describing the broader study: The collaborator samples originated in the United States, Italy and Spain and spanned the acute and convalescent phases of COVID-19. The material from the prospective study consisted of cDNA or gDNA derived from T cells, B-cell-depleted T cells, or PBMCs. Deeply sampled blood TCRbeta repertoires from subjects exposed to, actively infected with, or recovered from COVID-19 were included in the dataset. A freely available public database, intended as a resource for researchers studying the immune response to SARS-CoV-2, is where the repertoires were released. Samples were obtained from the ongoing ImmuneRACE study (first 160 participants) and from 950 to 1,500 subjects provided by 6 global collaborators. Sample metadata almost always included a de-identified subject ID, COVID-19 status, age in years and sex. HLA class I and class II types, where available, came from metadata supplied by the sample provider rather than from assay-based typing. The study at large found these results: The quantity of clinical and demographic metadata differed by source and by participant and was supplied without curation.

Collaborating institutions collected whole blood in K2EDTA tubes following their own protocols. For TCRbeta analysis, collaborators shipped samples in one of three forms: frozen whole blood, isolated PBMCs, or DNA extracted from either of those sample types. Inclusive of the bounding cysteine and phenylalanine, the CDR3 is 14 residues long. Just CDR3 DNA is preserved here, 42 bases in frame from base 1. V is shortened by 4 bases, J by 3 bases, and the region joining them spans 12 bases. CDR1 and CDR2, per the germline V gene (reference sequence), are LNHDA and SQIVND. TCRbeta CDR3 regions were amplified from genomic DNA by means of the immunoSEQ Assay, a bias-controlled multiplex PCR. The source study handled its data this way. The number of nucleated cells in each sample was estimated by amplification of reference gene primers within the assay. To quantify the absolute abundance of each unique TCRbeta CDR3 rearrangement, sequence reads were collapsed and filtered. For each sample, productive Simpson clonality was calculated as the square root of Simpson's diversity index across productive rearrangements. TCRdb retrieved this table from immuneACCESS and kept in-frame rearrangements only. Not all clones are present; in checked studies, unresolved V genes account for under half, and no reason is known for the remainder. Clone size and V and J calls were adopted from that table, with D and trimming inferred from the DNA. The sample table contains under 250,000 clones; only one count was recorded for more than 75% of them. More than 9% of the sample is taken by the ten largest.

The sequence is built from TRBV19 and TRBJ1-1; the D gene is perhaps TRBD1, from 6 matching bases. This receptor was identified in a man older than 75 with acute or convalescent COVID-19. The sequenced sample consisted of peripheral blood. The CDR3: CASSSWTVDTEAFF. The bases are TGTGCCAGTAGTAGTTGGACAGTGGACACTGAAGCTTTCTTT. Joined to the reference TRBV19 and TRBJ1-1 proteins, this CDR3 gives the full variable domain: DGGITQSPKYLFRKEGQNVTLSCEQNLNHDAMYWYRQDPGQGLRLIYYSQIVNDFQKGDIAEGYSVSREKKESFPLTVTSAQKNPTAFYLCASSSWTVDTEAFFGQGTRLTVV.